This TCR beta chain was sequenced during a study of cytomegalovirus exposure and HLA in healthy donors (dated by TCRdb to 2016 to 2017). Study-level background: The 650 to 750 repertoires of the first cohort and the 120 validation repertoires were produced on the same platform, according to a later analysis. The study was designed to test whether signatures of past pathogen exposure could be identified by cataloging public T cell receptors. Along with the approximately 700-subject first cohort, a separate validation cohort of over 90 different subjects was used. To predict cytomegalovirus infection status, the study combined high-throughput TCR immunosequencing, statistical association of individual TCRs with disease status, and machine learning.

The library was produced with the immunoSEQ multiplex PCR assay. The paper's data handling went like this. A statistical classification framework was developed to diagnose cytomegalovirus status using the catalog of TCR beta chain sequences. TCRdb re-hosts the immuneACCESS table, in-frame sequences only. Its copies lack some clones; in the studies checked, an unresolved V gene accounts for under half of them, and the cause for the rest is not known. Clone size and the V and J calls come from that table; the DNA yielded D and trimming. For this sample the table gives about 95,000 clones, of which less than 85% were detected only once. 20% to 25% of the sample rests with the top ten. Donors formed part of the validation cohort, which comprised 120 subjects and was distinct from the first cohort of some 700 subjects. Counted from cysteine to phenylalanine, this CDR3 has 17 amino acids. The retained sequence is limited to the CDR3, 51 bases, with the frame set at the first base. From a lookup of the germline V gene, CDR1 and CDR2 are MDHEN and SYDVKM. Germline trimming amounts to 10 bases on V and 0 bases on J, with 18 as the count of junction bases outside the gene matches.

General findings and caveats noted by the study authors: In a later analysis, TCRs clustered in the first cohort were found to also tend to co-occur in the approximately 120 validation repertoires, with 94% of cluster scores above 0. It was suggested by the authors that the approach could potentially be generalized to other disease states and immunological phenotypes. The study gave a list of 150 to 200 TCR beta chains associated with cytomegalovirus. All 120 repertoires were used to score co-occurrence in the validation cohort in a later analysis, because that analysis had no HLA typing for the cohort. Most TCR sequences were observed very rarely across donors, whereas some public TCRs were present in many individuals. The classifier was reported to diagnose cytomegalovirus status with high specificity and sensitivity in both the original and validation cohorts. Three of the identified cytomegalovirus-associated TCR beta chains were confirmed in vitro to be specific for cytomegalovirus antigens.

With respect to this clone: No antigen is known for it. Within one base of it there is no much larger clone, and no base qualities were kept.

The rearranged chain carries TRBV28 and TRBJ2-7, and TRBD1 matches 7 of the central bases. This sequence originates from a man aged 18 to 30 in good health and CMV-seropositive. Input material: PBMCs. For the CDR3, the sequence is CAIQGRIRGLNSYEQYF. The sequenced DNA is TGTGCCATACAGGGGCGGATCAGGGGTCTCAACTCCTACGAGCAGTACTTC.